The 13 T cell receptor beta chains reported below all come from one sample, sequenced in a study of T-cell memory formation after mild COVID-19. MiXCR, applied by TCRdb to the 5' RACE reads, yields one record per CDR3 protein. The sample has 200,000 to 250,000 distinct CDR3 sequences, over 9% seen once; the top ten hold 3.5%. The sample taken for sequencing was PBMCs or a T cell subset sorted from them (not recorded which). These receptors were obtained from a man aged 18-30 years who had mild COVID-19 (a few samples of this study predate the infection). Cell type and time point are not known.

This clonotype turned up a few times. V gene TRBV7-2 combines with J gene TRBJ1-5; tentative D call: TRBD1 (5 bases). V was shortened by 5 bases and J by 6 bases, with 14 bases between the two germline ends. This CDR3 spans 14 amino acids. Germline V gene data show CDR1 as SGHTA and CDR2 as FQGNSA. The CDR3 region has the DNA TGTGCCAGCAGCCCGGGACTTGGGGCTCAGCCCCAGCATTTT. Translated, it gives CASSPGLGAQPQHF.

This clonotype was counted between two and nine times. V and J are TRBV20-1 and TRBJ2-4; no firm D call. Germline CDR1 and CDR2: DFQATT and SNEGSKA (reference sequence). V was trimmed by 0 bases and J by 6 bases, leaving 18 bases between them. The CDR3 is 16 amino acids. The CDR3 sequence: CSARDWAETSGNIQYF. CDR3 nucleotides: TGCAGTGCTAGAGATTGGGCGGAGACGTCGGGAAACATTCAGTACTTC.

This clonotype came up a few times. The gene calls are TRBV6-5 and TRBJ1-6; weak D call: TRBD1 (5 bases). Germline CDR1 is MNHEY and CDR2 is SVGAGI. The CDR3 totals 15 residues. V lost 0 bases and J lost 10, with 13 bases in between. CDR3 amino acids: CASSYSRRGDSPLHF. The CDR3 nucleotides are TGTGCCAGCAGTTACTCGAGGCGGGGGGACTCACCCCTCCACTTT.

This clonotype was counted ten times or more. The genes are TRBV28 and TRBJ2-1, with D possibly TRBD2 on 7 matching bases. Germline V gene sequence: CDR1 MDHEN, CDR2 SYDVKM. Trimming took 8 bases from V and 1 from J, leaving 18 bases between them. The CDR3 consists of 16 residues. The chain's CDR3 is CASGGGYYESYNEQFF. CDR3 in DNA: TGTGCCAGCGGCGGGGGCTATTATGAATCCTACAATGAGCAGTTCTTC.

This clonotype was seen only a few times. The chain combines TRBV28 with TRBJ1-1; D gene ambiguous. Per germline, CDR1 MDHEN and CDR2 SYDVKM. The CDR3 spans 15 residues. Trimming took off 5 bases at V and 6 bases at J, with 19 bases between the two ends. DNA of the CDR3: TGTGCCAGCAGTCAATACCCCCCCAAGAGGGCTGAAGCTTTCTTT. Translation: CASSQYPPKRAEAFF.

In its sample, this clonotype was seen a few times. The rearrangement joins TRBV9 to TRBJ2-3, with D possibly TRBD1 on 6 matching bases. The V end lost 4 bases, the J end lost 5 bases, and 20 bases lay between the germline ends. The length of the CDR3 is 16 residues. The germline V gene has CDR1 SGDLS and CDR2 YYNGEE. CDR3 bases: TGTGCCAGCAGCCCACCCGTCAGGGGTGGAGGAGATACGCAGTATTTT. The encoded protein is CASSPPVRGGGDTQYF.

This clonotype has a handful of counts. The chain links TRBV7-2 to TRBJ2-1; D perhaps matches TRBD1 (6 bases). Germline V CDR1 and CDR2: SGHTA, FQGNSA. The CDR3 is 16 amino acids. Trimming pared 3 bases from V and 8 bases from J, leaving 20 bases between. The CDR3 nucleotides read TGTGCCAGCAGCTTGGGCACAGGGTCTTCTAGGTATGAGCAGTTCTTC. It specifies CASSLGTGSSRYEQFF.

The rearrangement uses TRBV7-2 and TRBJ2-4; TRBD1 or TRBD2 may be the D gene (5 bases each). CDR3 length: 14 residues. Germline lookup yields CDR1 SGHTA and CDR2 FQGNSA. V was clipped by 4 bases and J by 0 bases, with 7 bases between them. CDR3 nucleotide sequence: TGTGCCAGCAGCTGGGGGATAGCCAAAAACATTCAGTACTTC. Protein product: CASSWGIAKNIQYF. The variable domain in full, with the rest retrieved from reference TRBV7-2 and TRBJ2-4, is GAGVSQSPSNKVTEKGKDVELRCDPISGHTALYWYRQSLGQGLEFLIYFQGNSAPDKSGLPSDRFSAERTGGSVSTLTIQRTQQEDSAVYLCASSWGIAKNIQYFGAGTRLSVL.

The chain has TRBV20-1 and TRBJ1-5, with a possible D match to TRBD1 (5 bases). This CDR3 is built from 15 residues. V lost 6 bases to trimming and J lost 4 bases, with 19 bases between them. Germline CDR1 DFQATT, CDR2 SNEGSKA (reference sequence). The CDR3: CSAAVQGLKNQPQHF. In nucleotides, the CDR3 is TGCAGTGCCGCTGTTCAGGGCCTCAAAAATCAGCCCCAGCATTTT.

This chain joins TRBV7-9 and TRBJ1-6, with a tentative D call TRBD1 (5 bases). Trimming took 5 bases from V and 10 from J, leaving 12 bases between them. The CDR3 length is 13 residues. Germline V gene lookup returns CDR1 SEHNR and CDR2 FQNEAQ (reference sequence). The CDR3 here is CASSLTGDSPLHF. The CDR3, as DNA: TGTGCCAGCAGCCTCACAGGCGACTCACCCCTCCACTTT.

The table lists this clonotype with many counts. The genes are TRBV12-3 or TRBV12-4 and TRBJ1-1, with D tentatively TRBD1 (5 bases). CDR3 length: 13 amino acids. V shed 6 bases and J shed 1 base, with 9 bases lying between them. Here the CDR3 DNA reads TGTGCCAGCAGGCAACAGGAGAACACTGAAGCTTTCTTT. It yields the protein CASRQQENTEAFF.

The table lists this clonotype with a few counts. In nucleotides, the CDR3 is TGTGCCAGCAGCTTAAGGGGTCAGTGGAACACCGGGGAGCTGTTTTTT. This codes for CASSLRGQWNTGELFF. The chain recombines TRBV5-5 with TRBJ2-2; D might be TRBD1 (5 bases). The CDR3 extends over 16 amino acids. V was cut by 2 bases and J by 1 base, with 12 bases left in between. Germline CDR1 and CDR2: SGHKS and YYEKEE (reference sequence).

This chain joins TRBV12-3 or TRBV12-4 and TRBJ1-6, with 7 bases matching TRBD1. With V trimmed by 5 bases and J by 2 bases, 3 bases remained unmatched. The CDR3 sequence is 15 residues long. In DNA, the CDR3 is TGTGCCAGCAGTGTGGACAGGACCTATAATTCACCCCTCCACTTT. Translation gives CASSVDRTYNSPLHF.